This T cell receptor beta chain was sequenced during a study of persistence of HIV-infected CD4 T cells. General study points: Degenerate expanded CDR3beta sequences were enriched among CMV- and Gag-responding cells. TCR oligoclonality correlated with proviral oligoclonality in the same sorted populations. Compared with CD3/CD28-stimulated cells, CMV- and Gag-responding cells showed lower TCRbeta richness.

CDR1 and CDR2 (germline): MNHEY, SMNVEV (reference sequence). V lost 2 bases and J lost 4, with 8 bases in between. The CDR3 covers 13 residues. Anti-CD3/anti-CD28 beads served as a nonspecific positive control stimulus. Sorting of responding CD4+ T cells relied on upregulated CD40 ligand together with CD69. For at least 4 years, plasma HIV-1 RNA was undetectable (<50 copies/mL). Points on this clone: The antigen is undetermined.

This was the immunoSEQ version 4 assay in survey mode. The repertoire was sequenced with immunoSEQ multiplex PCR; TCRdb's copy has only in-frame clones and lacks some. The table includes 45,000 or so clones, roughly 90% detected once. V and J are TRBV27 and TRBJ1-1; D gene uncertain. This TCR came from an adult woman with HIV who was CMV-seropositive. The specimen comprised CD4+ T cells sorted from PBMCs after 18-hour stimulation, sampled from a patient who received antiretroviral therapy. The CDR3 nucleotides are TGTGCCAGCAGTTTAAGGTTCAGCACTGAAGCTTTCTTT. This translates into CASSLRFSTEAFF.